The text below deals with one T cell receptor beta chain. No antigen is known for it. The data were taken from a study of cytomegalovirus exposure and HLA in healthy donors. The study, taken as a whole, reports: An Asian-associated ancestry cluster reportedly showed fewer N-insertions than the roughly 670-donor mean in a later analysis. When presence/absence was analysed, sequencing depth was taken to be roughly uniform across donors. It was in a later analysis that TCR association rates were seen to vary by HLA locus, highest for DRB1 and lowest for HLA-C. Later examination showed HLA-associated TCR beta chains had greater clonal expansion than equally common others.

The germline V gene encodes CDR1 SEHNR and CDR2 FQNEAQ (reference sequence). V shed 4 bases and J shed 4 bases, with 13 bases lying between them. This CDR3 is built from 14 residues. The PCR had 60 Vbeta and 13 Jbeta primers. Using immunoSEQ multiplex PCR, the repertoire was profiled, and TCRdb retains in-frame clones only, with some absent. The sample includes 180,000 or so clones, under 90% of them seen just once. Sequencing input: PBMCs. This receptor was identified in a boy aged 2 to 9 in good health and CMV-seronegative. V usage is TRBV7-9 and J usage is TRBJ2-5, with D maybe TRBD2 (5 bases). CDR3 loop: CASSSRGSAETQYF. The CDR3 coding sequence is TGTGCCAGCAGCTCACGGGGTAGCGCAGAGACCCAGTACTTC. Complete variable domain (other parts from reference TRBV7-9 and TRBJ2-5): DTGVSQNPRHKITKRGQNVTFRCDPISEHNRLYWYRQTLGQGPEFLTYFQNEAQLEKSRLLSDRFSAERPKGSFSTLEIQRTEQGDSAMYLCASSSRGSAETQYFGPGTRLLVL.